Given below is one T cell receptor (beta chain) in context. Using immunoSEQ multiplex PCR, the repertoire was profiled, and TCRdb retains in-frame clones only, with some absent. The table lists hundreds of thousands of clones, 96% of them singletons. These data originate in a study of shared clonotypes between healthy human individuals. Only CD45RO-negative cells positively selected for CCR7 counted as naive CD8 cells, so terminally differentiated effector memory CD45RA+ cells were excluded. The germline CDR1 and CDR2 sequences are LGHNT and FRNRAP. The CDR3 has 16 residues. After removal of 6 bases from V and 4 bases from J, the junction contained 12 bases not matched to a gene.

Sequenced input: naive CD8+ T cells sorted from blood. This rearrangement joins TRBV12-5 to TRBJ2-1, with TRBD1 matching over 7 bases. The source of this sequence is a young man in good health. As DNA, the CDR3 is TGTGCTAGTGGCCAATCGGACAGGACCCTTTACAATGAGCAGTTCTTC. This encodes CASGQSDRTLYNEQFF.